Shown below are 17 T cell receptor beta chains from a single sample sequenced in a study of T cells after yellow fever vaccination. TCRdb ran MiXCR on the 5' RACE reads and lists one entry per CDR3 protein. The repertoire holds a few hundred thousand distinct CDR3 sequences, with under 9% as singletons. The sequences come from CD4+ T cells sorted from PBMCs, collected 5 days after the yellow fever booster vaccination. The receptors were sampled from a man in his late teens or twenties who received the YFV17D yellow fever vaccine.

The chain is built from TRBV18 and TRBJ2-7, with 7 positions matching TRBD2. Germline values: CDR1 KGHSH, CDR2 LQKENI. V gave up 5 bases and J gave up 0 bases; unmatched junction bases: 4. The CDR3 consists of 14 residues. CDR3 coding DNA: TGTGCCAGCTCAACCACGGGGGGCTCCTACGAGCAGTACGTC. The encoded protein is CASSTTGGSYEQYV.

This clonotype has a count of ten or more. The chain employs TRBV5-1 and TRBJ2-5; 7 nucleotides agree with TRBD2. The length of the CDR3 is 14 residues. Germline CDR1 reads SGHRS; CDR2 reads YFSETQ. The J segment lost 4 bases and the V segment lost 0 bases, leaving 3 bases of the junction unmatched. The CDR3 region is CASSLEGGGETQYF. In nucleotides, the CDR3 is TGCGCCAGCAGCTTGGAGGGCGGGGGAGAGACCCAGTACTTC.

This clonotype was observed a handful of times. V is TRBV7-2 and J is TRBJ2-4; 11 bases agree with TRBD2. There are 16 residues in the CDR3. J lost 6 bases, V lost 5 bases, and 9 bases had no gene match. Germline values: CDR1 SGHTA, CDR2 FQGNSA. CDR3 in DNA: TGTGCCAGCAGCCCAGTAGCGGGGGGGCCTAGAAACATTCAGTACTTC. Residues: CASSPVAGGPRNIQYF.

This clonotype was seen more than once but under ten times. The V gene is TRBV20-1, the J gene TRBJ2-4; no firm D call. Trimming left V 5 bases short and J 0 bases short, with 11 bases between. CDR1 and CDR2 (germline): DFQATT, SNEGSKA (reference sequence). The CDR3 spans 14 residues. CDR3 in amino acids: CSAPTNLAKNIQYF. CDR3 coding DNA: TGCAGTGCTCCGACCAATTTAGCCAAAAACATTCAGTACTTC.

This clonotype was observed a few times. The V and J genes are TRBV9 and TRBJ1-2; weak D call: TRBD1 (6 bases). CDR1 and CDR2 from the germline V gene are SGDLS and YYNGEE. V was clipped by 5 bases and J by 2 bases, with 16 bases between them. The CDR3 consists of 15 residues. Written as DNA, the CDR3 is TGTGCCAGCAGACCAGTCGGGCAGGGGAACTATGGCTACACCTTC. Its translation: CASRPVGQGNYGYTF.

The rearrangement links TRBV4-3 to TRBJ2-7, with 7 bases lining up with TRBD2. Germline lookup yields CDR1 LGHNA and CDR2 YSLEER. The CDR3 has 15 residues. With 2 bases clipped from V and 9 bases from J, the junction kept 13 bases outside the gene matches. CDR3 sequence: CASSQSFDGGGGQYV. The CDR3 nucleotides are TGCGCCAGCAGCCAAAGTTTCGACGGCGGGGGAGGGCAGTACGTC.

The rearrangement uses TRBV11-2 and TRBJ2-3; D tentatively reads TRBD1 or TRBD2 (5 bases each). From germline, CDR1 is SGHAT and CDR2 FQNNGV. Trimming removed 2 bases at V and 4 bases at J, with 19 bases between. The CDR3 is 17 residues long. The CDR3 here is CASSLRVWGSSADTQYF. The CDR3 DNA reads as TGTGCCAGCAGCTTAAGAGTGTGGGGGTCCTCCGCAGATACGCAGTATTTT. The variable domain in full, completed from reference TRBV11-2 and TRBJ2-3, reads EAGVAQSPRYKIIEKRQSVAFWCNPISGHATLYWYQQILGQGPKLLIQFQNNGVVDDSQLPKDRFSAERLKGVDSTLKIQPAKLEDSAVYLCASSLRVWGSSADTQYFGPGTRLTVL.

The sample holds a few counts of this clonotype. The chain joins TRBV6-2 or TRBV6-3 to TRBJ2-5, with 8 bases aligning to TRBD1. V shed 7 bases, J shed 5 bases, and the junction held 15 bases outside the gene matches. The germline V gene has CDR1 MNHEY and CDR2 SVGEGT. The CDR3 spans 16 residues. The CDR3 region is CASTGGTGRGHETQYF. The CDR3, as DNA: TGTGCCAGCACCGGGGGCACGGGCAGGGGGCATGAGACCCAGTACTTC.

This clonotype was seen at least ten times. This rearrangement joins TRBV20-1 to TRBJ2-1; D call uncertain. Germline V gene sequence: CDR1 DFQATT, CDR2 SNEGSKA (reference sequence). V lost 0 bases and J 9 bases, leaving 12 bases between the germline ends. The CDR3 loop spans 13 amino acids. The CDR3 DNA reads TGCAGTGCTAGAGATCTCGCGGAAGGTGAGCAGTTCTTC. Protein sequence: CSARDLAEGEQFF.

The chain combines TRBV6-2 or TRBV6-3 with TRBJ1-6; D is unresolved. The V end lost 3 bases, the J end lost 8 bases, and 11 bases lay between the germline ends. Germline CDR1 reads MNHEY; CDR2 reads SVGEGT. The CDR3 runs to 14 residues. The CDR3 region has the DNA TGTGCCAGCAGTTATGTACAGAAAGATTCACCCCTCCACTTT. It yields the protein CASSYVQKDSPLHF.

The table lists this clonotype with a few counts. The genes are TRBV19 and TRBJ2-4; TRBD1 or TRBD2 may be the D gene (5 bases each). CDR1 and CDR2 from the germline V gene are LNHDA and SQIVND (reference sequence). CDR3 length equals 16 residues. Trimming stripped 3 bases from V and 1 base from J, with 13 bases between. CDR3: CASSIRGPGAKNIQYF. The DNA of the CDR3 is TGTGCCAGTAGTATTAGGGGCCCGGGGGCCAAAAACATTCAGTACTTC.

The V gene is TRBV29-1, the J gene TRBJ1-4; 7 nucleotides agree with TRBD1. This CDR3 contains 13 residues. The V gene's germline CDR1 is SQVTM and CDR2 ANQGSEA. Trimming cost V 5 bases and J 5 bases; bases outside gene matches: 5. The CDR3 nucleotides are TGCAGCGTTAGGGGACAGCGGAATGAAAAACTGTTTTTT. Amino acids: CSVRGQRNEKLFF.

This clonotype was observed at least ten times. The V and J genes are TRBV7-2 and TRBJ1-2; 7 bases match TRBD1. The CDR3 extends over 14 amino acids. V gave up 3 bases and J gave up 0 bases; unmatched junction bases: 1. Germline values: CDR1 SGHTA, CDR2 FQGNSA. The CDR3 loop reads CASSFGTANYGYTF. DNA for the CDR3: TGTGCCAGCAGCTTCGGGACAGCTAACTATGGCTACACCTTC.

This clonotype was detected a few times. Here the CDR3 reads CASSSPLLAGGPHEQYF. The CDR3 DNA sequence: TGTGCCAGCAGCTCCCCACTACTAGCGGGGGGGCCCCACGAGCAGTACTTC. This chain links TRBV5-4 with TRBJ2-7; 13 bases are a match to TRBD2. V was clipped by 3 bases and J by 5 bases; unmatched bases: 11. The CDR3 covers 17 residues. Looked up from germline, CDR1 is SGHNT and CDR2 is YYREEE (reference sequence).

This clonotype was recorded a few times. This rearrangement joins TRBV11-1 to TRBJ2-1; D is ambiguous. Trimming took 6 bases from V and 4 from J, leaving 10 bases between them. There are 13 residues in the CDR3. The V gene's germline CDR1 is SGHAT and CDR2 FQDESV (reference sequence). The CDR3 region has the DNA TGTGCCAGCAGTAATGGGCGGTACAATGAGCAGTTCTTC. This encodes CASSNGRYNEQFF. Complete variable domain (other parts from reference TRBV11-1 and TRBJ2-1): EAEVAQSPRYKITEKSQAVAFWCDPISGHATLYWYRQILGQGPELLVQFQDESVVDDSQLPKDRFSAERLKGVDSTLKIQPAELGDSAMYLCASSNGRYNEQFFGPGTRLTVL.

The rearrangement joins TRBV5-1 to TRBJ2-3; possible D gene TRBD2, 5 bases. Germline-derived CDR1 and CDR2 are SGHRS and YFSETQ. The CDR3 is 16 amino acids. Trimming took off 4 bases at V and 0 bases at J, with 15 bases between the two ends. The CDR3 region is CASSPTGWESTDTQYF. The CDR3 nucleotides are TGCGCCAGCAGCCCCACGGGCTGGGAGAGCACAGATACGCAGTATTTT.

The chain recombines TRBV28 with TRBJ2-1; 11 nucleotides align to TRBD2. Germline V CDR1 and CDR2: MDHEN, SYDVKM. This CDR3 comprises 17 residues. V shed 0 bases and J 7 bases; nucleotides not matched to a gene: 8. The CDR3 nucleotides are TGTGCCAGCAGTTTATGGTCTAGCGGGGGGAAGGGGAATGAGCAGTTCTTC. Amino acid sequence: CASSLWSSGGKGNEQFF. Full variable domain (remainder filled in from reference TRBV28 and TRBJ2-1): DVKVTQSSRYLVKRTGEKVFLECVQDMDHENMFWYRQDPGLGLRLIYFSYDVKMKEKGDIPEGYSVSREKKERFSLILESASTNQTSMYLCASSLWSSGGKGNEQFFGPGTRLTVL.